A selection of T cell receptor beta chains follows, all from one sample in a study of human T cells and chemical hapten exposure. TCRdb re-called the RACE reads with MiXCR, one entry per CDR3 protein. The sample has about 130,000 distinct CDR3 sequences; 9% to 10% are singletons. Material for sequencing was whole blood. Receptors were obtained from a male donor in good health. Some clones in this sample may be carry-over from other donors' samples. CDR3s leave out the opening cysteine and the closing phenylalanine or tryptophan. Each record gives: V gene, J gene, CDR3 protein.

v_gene: TRBV2; j_gene: TRBJ2-3; CDR3aa: ASISSGVTDTQY
v_gene: TRBV5-1; j_gene: TRBJ2-3; CDR3aa: ASSLAGVNTDTQY
v_gene: TRBV4-3; j_gene: TRBJ2-5; CDR3aa: ASSQERGGQETQY
v_gene: TRBV10-3; j_gene: TRBJ2-5; CDR3aa: AISLGQYQETQY
v_gene: TRBV5-1; j_gene: TRBJ2-6; CDR3aa: ASSFSAGQGPSGANVLT
v_gene: TRBV12-3/TRBV12-4; j_gene: TRBJ1-3; CDR3aa: ASTMDGRRSGNTIY
v_gene: TRBV5-4; j_gene: TRBJ2-7; CDR3aa: ASSLMAASHYEQY
v_gene: TRBV28; j_gene: TRBJ1-5; CDR3aa: ASSPWTGQGSNQPQH
v_gene: TRBV2; j_gene: TRBJ2-2; CDR3aa: ASSEGTGRNTGELF
v_gene: TRBV20-1; j_gene: TRBJ1-1; CDR3aa: SARDWGHNTEAF
v_gene: TRBV12-3/TRBV12-4; j_gene: TRBJ2-3; CDR3aa: ASSLESRGPSTDTQY
v_gene: TRBV7-9; j_gene: TRBJ2-3; CDR3aa: ASRSGAPTDTQY
v_gene: TRBV6-1; j_gene: TRBJ2-7; CDR3aa: ASIRRGTGGSYEQY
v_gene: TRBV6-2/TRBV6-3; j_gene: TRBJ1-2; CDR3aa: ASSPKVNYGYT
v_gene: TRBV6-1; j_gene: TRBJ2-1; CDR3aa: ASSVRRDNEQF
v_gene: TRBV5-1; j_gene: TRBJ1-4; CDR3aa: ASSLGGSNEKLF
v_gene: TRBV19; j_gene: TRBJ2-1; CDR3aa: ASSAGTSGNEQF